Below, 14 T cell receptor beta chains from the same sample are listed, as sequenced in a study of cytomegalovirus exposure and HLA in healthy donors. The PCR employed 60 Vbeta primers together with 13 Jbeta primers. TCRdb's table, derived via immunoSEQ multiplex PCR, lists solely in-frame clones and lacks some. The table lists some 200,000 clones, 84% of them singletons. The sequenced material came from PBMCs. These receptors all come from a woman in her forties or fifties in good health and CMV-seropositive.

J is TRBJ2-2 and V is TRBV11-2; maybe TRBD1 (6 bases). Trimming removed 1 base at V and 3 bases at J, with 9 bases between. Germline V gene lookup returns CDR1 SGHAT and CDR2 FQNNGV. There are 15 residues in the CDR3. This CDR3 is CASSLVTGHTGELFF. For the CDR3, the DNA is TGTGCCAGCAGCTTAGTAACAGGGCACACCGGGGAGCTGTTTTTT.

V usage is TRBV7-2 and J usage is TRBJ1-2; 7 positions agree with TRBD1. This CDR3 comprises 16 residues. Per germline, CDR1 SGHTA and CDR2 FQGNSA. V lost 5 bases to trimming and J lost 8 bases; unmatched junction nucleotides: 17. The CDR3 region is CASSTRQGFVGYGYTF. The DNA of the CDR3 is TGTGCCAGCAGCACCCGACAGGGCTTTGTTGGCTACGGCTACACCTTC.

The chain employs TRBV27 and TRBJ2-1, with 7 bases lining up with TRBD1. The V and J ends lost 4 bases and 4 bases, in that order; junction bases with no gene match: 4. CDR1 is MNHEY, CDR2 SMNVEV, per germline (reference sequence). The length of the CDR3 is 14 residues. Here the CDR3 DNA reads TGTGCCAGCAGTTCGGGACAGCTATACAATGAGCAGTTCTTC. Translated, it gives CASSSGQLYNEQFF.

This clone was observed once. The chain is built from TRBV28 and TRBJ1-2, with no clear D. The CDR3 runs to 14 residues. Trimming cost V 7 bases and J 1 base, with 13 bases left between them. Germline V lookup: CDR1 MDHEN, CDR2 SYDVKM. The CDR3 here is CASTVGAVNYGYTF. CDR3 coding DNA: TGTGCCAGCACTGTCGGAGCTGTTAACTATGGCTACACCTTC.

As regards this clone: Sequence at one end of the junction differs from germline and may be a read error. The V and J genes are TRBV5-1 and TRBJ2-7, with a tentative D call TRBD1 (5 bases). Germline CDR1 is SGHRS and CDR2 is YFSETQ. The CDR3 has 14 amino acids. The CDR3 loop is CASSLSQGSYEQHF. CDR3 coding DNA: TGCGCCAGCAGCTTGAGTCAGGGCTCCTACGAGCAGCACTTC.

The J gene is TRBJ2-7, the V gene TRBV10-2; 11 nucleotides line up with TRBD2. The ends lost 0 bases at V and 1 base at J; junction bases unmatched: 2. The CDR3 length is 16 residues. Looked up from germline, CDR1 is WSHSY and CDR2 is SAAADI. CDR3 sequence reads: CASSESWTSGSYEQYF. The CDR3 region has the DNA TGCGCCAGCAGTGAGTCGTGGACTAGCGGGTCCTACGAGCAGTACTTC.

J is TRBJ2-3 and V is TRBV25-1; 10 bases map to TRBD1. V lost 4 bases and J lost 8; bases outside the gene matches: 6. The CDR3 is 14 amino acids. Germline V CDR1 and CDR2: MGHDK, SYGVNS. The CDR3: CASSARTGGGTQYF. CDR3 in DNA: TGTGCCAGCAGTGCCCGGACAGGGGGAGGTACGCAGTATTTT. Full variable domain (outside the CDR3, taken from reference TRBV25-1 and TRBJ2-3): EADIYQTPRYLVIGTGKKITLECSQTMGHDKMYWYQQDPGMELHLIHYSYGVNSTEKGDLSSESTVSRIRTEHFPLTLESARPSHTSQYLCASSARTGGGTQYFGPGTRLTVL.

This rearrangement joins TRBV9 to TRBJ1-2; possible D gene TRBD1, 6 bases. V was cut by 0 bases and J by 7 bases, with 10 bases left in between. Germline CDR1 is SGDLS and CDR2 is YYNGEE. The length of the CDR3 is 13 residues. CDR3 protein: CASSVATGGGYTF. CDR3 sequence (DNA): TGTGCCAGCAGCGTAGCGACAGGTGGTGGCTACACCTTC.

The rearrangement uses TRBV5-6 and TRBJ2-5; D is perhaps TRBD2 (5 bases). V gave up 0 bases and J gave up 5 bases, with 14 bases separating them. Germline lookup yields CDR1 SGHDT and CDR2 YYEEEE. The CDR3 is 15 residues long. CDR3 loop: CASSLESGVRETQYF. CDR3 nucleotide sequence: TGTGCCAGCAGCTTGGAATCCGGGGTTCGGGAGACCCAGTACTTC.

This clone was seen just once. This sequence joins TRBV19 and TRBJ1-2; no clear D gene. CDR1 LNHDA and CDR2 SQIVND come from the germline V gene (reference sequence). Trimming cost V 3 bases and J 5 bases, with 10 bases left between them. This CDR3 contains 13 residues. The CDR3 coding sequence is TGTGCCAGTAGTATTGACGGGTTTTATGGCTACACCTTC. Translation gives CASSIDGFYGYTF.

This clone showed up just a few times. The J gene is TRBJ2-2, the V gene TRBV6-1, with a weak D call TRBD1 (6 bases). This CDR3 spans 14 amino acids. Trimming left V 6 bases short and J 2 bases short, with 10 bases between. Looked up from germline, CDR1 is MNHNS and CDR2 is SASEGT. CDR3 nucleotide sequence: TGTGCCAGCAGAAAACAGGGAAACACCGGGGAGCTGTTTTTT. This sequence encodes CASRKQGNTGELFF.

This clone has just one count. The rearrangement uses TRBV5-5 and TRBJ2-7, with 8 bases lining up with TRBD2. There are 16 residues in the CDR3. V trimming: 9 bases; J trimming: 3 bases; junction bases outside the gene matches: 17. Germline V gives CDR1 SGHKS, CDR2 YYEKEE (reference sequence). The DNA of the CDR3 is TGTGCCACCACGGTGGTTAGGTGGGGACTAGTCTACGAGCAGTACTTC. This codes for CATTVVRWGLVYEQYF.

CDR3 coding DNA: TGCGCCAGCAGCTTCGGGGGGGGCGTCACCGGGGAGCTGTTTTTT. This encodes CASSFGGGVTGELFF. The chain recombines TRBV5-1 with TRBJ2-2, with TRBD2 matching 8 bases. The CDR3 runs to 15 residues. CDR1 is SGHRS and CDR2 is YFSETQ in the germline V gene. With 2 bases clipped from V and 4 bases from J, the junction kept 4 bases outside the gene matches. Together with reference TRBV5-1 and TRBJ2-2, the CDR3 gives the full variable domain: KAGVTQTPRYLIKTRGQQVTLSCSPISGHRSVSWYQQTPGQGLQFLFEYFSETQRNKGNFPGRFSGRQFSNSRSEMNVSTLELGDSALYLCASSFGGGVTGELFFGEGSRLTVL.

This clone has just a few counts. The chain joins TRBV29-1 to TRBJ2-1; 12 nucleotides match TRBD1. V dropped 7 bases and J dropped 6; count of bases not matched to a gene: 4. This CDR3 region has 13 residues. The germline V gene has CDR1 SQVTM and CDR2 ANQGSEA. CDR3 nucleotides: TGCAGCGGCCGGGACAGGGGGCTCAATGAGCAGTTCTTC. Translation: CSGRDRGLNEQFF.